A single T cell receptor beta chain is shown here with its context. As yet, its antigen is unknown. Genomic DNA per cell subset filled all wells of several immunoSEQ plates. Sequencing used immunoSEQ multiplex PCR; TCRdb keeps in-frame clones, though not all of them. The repertoire holds roughly 1,500,000 clones, approximately 98% seen once, with 0.4% to 0.45% in the top ten. These data belong to a study of shared clonotypes between healthy human individuals. The study's findings and limits: Large sequencing depth failed to make sorted-subset sequencing complete, rarefaction showed. When naive CD4 clonotypes were compared across a few donors, 4% to 5.5% were shared.

CDR1 is MDHEN, CDR2 SYDVKM, per germline. This CDR3 has 15 amino acids. V shed 7 bases and J 2 bases; nucleotides not matched to a gene: 11. The sample consisted of naive CD4+ T cells sorted from blood. Subset in this sample: CD45RA+ positively selected. The rearrangement joins TRBV28 to TRBJ2-7, with 7 bases matching TRBD2. This receptor was identified in a man younger than 40 in good health. This CDR3 reads CASTSGRDGTYEQYF. CDR3 coding DNA: TGTGCCAGCACATCGGGGAGGGACGGCACCTACGAGCAGTACTTC.